This TCR beta chain was identified in a study of liver allograft versus peripheral blood T cells. Overall study: Comparative analysis was performed on T cell receptor repertoires from transplanted livers and from recipients' peripheral blood. Study-level results: Intra-allograft T cell receptor repertoires in the liver reportedly differed from peripheral blood repertoires.

In its sample, this clonotype was seen once. Its antigen is currently unknown. Each CDR3 protein is one row after TCRdb ran MiXCR on the reads. The data show some 14,000 distinct CDR3 sequences, about a fifth seen once. V trimming: 1 base; J trimming: 5 bases; junction bases outside the gene matches: 17. Per germline, CDR1 DFQATT and CDR2 SNEGSKA (reference sequence). This CDR3 comprises 18 residues. The clonotype originates from a human patient who had a liver transplant. A subset of T cells may come from the graft donor. The chain joins TRBV20-1 to TRBJ2-1; TRBD2 matches 7 bases. The CDR3 region has the DNA TGCAGTGCTAGAGCTGCACTACTTAAAGCGGGACCGAACAATGAGCAGTTCTTC. This codes for CSARAALLKAGPNNEQFF.